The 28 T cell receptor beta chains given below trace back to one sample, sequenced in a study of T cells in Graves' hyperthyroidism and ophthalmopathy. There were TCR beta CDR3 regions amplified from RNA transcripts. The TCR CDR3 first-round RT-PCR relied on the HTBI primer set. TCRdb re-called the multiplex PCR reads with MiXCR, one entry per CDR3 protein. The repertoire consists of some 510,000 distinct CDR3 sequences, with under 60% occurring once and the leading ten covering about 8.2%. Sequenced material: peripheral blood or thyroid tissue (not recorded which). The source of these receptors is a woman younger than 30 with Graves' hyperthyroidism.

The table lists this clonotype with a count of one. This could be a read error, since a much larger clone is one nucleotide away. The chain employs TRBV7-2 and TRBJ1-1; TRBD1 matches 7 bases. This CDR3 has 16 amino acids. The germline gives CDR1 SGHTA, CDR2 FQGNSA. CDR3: CAGSLAGTADGTEAFF. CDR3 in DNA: TGTGCCGGCAGCTTGGCAGGGACAGCCGACGGCACTGAAGCTTTCTTT.

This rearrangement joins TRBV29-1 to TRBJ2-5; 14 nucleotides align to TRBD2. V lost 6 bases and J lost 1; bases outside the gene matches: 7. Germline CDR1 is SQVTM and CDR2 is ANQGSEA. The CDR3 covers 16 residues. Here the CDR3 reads CSVTGLAGESQETQYF. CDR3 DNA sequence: TGCAGCGTGACGGGACTAGCGGGAGAAAGCCAAGAGACCCAGTACTTC.

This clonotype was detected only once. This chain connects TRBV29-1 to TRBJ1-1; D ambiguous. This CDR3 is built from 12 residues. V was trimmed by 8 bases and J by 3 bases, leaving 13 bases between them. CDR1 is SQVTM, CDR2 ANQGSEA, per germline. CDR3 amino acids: CSWGSWDTEAFF. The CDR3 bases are TGCAGCTGGGGATCTTGGGACACTGAAGCTTTCTTT.

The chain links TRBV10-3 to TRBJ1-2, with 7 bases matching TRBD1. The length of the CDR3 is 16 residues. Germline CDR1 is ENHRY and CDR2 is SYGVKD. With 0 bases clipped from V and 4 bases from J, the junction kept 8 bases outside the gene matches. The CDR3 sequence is CAISESRQGGGYGYTF. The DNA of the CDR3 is TGTGCCATCAGTGAGTCGAGGCAGGGGGGCGGCTATGGCTACACCTTC.

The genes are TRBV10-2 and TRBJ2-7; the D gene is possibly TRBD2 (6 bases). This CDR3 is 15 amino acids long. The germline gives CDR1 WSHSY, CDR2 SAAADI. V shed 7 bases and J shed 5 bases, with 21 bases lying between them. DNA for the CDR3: TGCGCCAGCACCAAAAGGGGACTTCATGGCGACGAGCAGTACTTC. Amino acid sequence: CASTKRGLHGDEQYF.

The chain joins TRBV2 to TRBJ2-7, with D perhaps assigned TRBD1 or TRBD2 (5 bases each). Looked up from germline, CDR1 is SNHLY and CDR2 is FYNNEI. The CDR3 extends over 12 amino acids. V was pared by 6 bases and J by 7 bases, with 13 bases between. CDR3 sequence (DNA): TGTGCCAGCAGGAACCAGGGAGATGAGCAGTACTTC. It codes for CASRNQGDEQYF.

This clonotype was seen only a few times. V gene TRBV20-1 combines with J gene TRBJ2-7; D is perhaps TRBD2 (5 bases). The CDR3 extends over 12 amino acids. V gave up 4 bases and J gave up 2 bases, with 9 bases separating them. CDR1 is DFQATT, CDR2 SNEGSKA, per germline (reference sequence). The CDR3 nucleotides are TGCAGTGCTAAGGCGGGCGCCTACGAGCAGTACTTC. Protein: CSAKAGAYEQYF.

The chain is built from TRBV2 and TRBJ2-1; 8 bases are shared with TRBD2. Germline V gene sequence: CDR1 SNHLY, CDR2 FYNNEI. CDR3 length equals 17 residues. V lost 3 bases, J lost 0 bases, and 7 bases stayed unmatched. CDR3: CASSDSREASSYNEQFF. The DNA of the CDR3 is TGTGCCAGCAGTGACTCGCGGGAGGCCAGCTCCTACAATGAGCAGTTCTTC.

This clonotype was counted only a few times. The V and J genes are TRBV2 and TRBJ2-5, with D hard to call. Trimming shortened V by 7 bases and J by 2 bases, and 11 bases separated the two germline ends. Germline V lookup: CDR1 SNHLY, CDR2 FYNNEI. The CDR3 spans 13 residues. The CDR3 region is CASTGRLQETQYF. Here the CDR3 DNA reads TGTGCCAGCACCGGAAGGCTACAAGAGACCCAGTACTTC.

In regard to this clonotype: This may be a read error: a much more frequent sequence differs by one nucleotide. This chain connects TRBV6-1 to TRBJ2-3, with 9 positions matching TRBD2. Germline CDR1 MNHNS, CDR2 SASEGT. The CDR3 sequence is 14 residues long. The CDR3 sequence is CVSSEASGTDTQYF. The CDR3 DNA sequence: TGTGTCAGCAGTGAGGCTAGCGGGACTGATACGCAGTATTTT.

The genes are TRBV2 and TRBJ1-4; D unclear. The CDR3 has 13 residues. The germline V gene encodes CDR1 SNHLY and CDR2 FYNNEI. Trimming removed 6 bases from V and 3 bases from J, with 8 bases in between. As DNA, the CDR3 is TGTGCCAGCAGCCCAGACCCTAATGAAAAACTGTTTTTT. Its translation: CASSPDPNEKLFF.

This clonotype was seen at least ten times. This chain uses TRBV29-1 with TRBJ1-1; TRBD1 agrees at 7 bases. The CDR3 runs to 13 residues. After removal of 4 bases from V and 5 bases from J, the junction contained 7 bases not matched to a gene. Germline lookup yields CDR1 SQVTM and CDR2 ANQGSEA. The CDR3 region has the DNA TGCAGCGTTGGGGAGGGACAGAGGACTGAAGCTTTCTTT. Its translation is CSVGEGQRTEAFF.

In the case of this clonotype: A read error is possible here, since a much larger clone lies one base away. CDR3 nucleotide sequence: TGTGCCAGCAGTGAGACAGGGGCAGGGAATCAGCCCCAGCATTTT. Amino acids: CASSETGAGNQPQHF. This chain links TRBV24-1 with TRBJ1-5; the match to TRBD1 covers 8 bases. The germline V gene encodes CDR1 KGHDR and CDR2 SFDVKD. The CDR3 is made up of 15 amino acids.

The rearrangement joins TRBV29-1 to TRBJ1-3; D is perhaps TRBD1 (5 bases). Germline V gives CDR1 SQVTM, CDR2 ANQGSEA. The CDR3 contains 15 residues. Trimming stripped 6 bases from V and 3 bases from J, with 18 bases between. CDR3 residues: CSVAAVGGDGNTIYF. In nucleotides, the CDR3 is TGCAGCGTCGCCGCCGTGGGGGGGGATGGAAACACCATATATTTT.

The CDR3 sequence: CASSEAVAGGYEQYF. Written as DNA, the CDR3 is TGTGCCAGCAGTGAAGCGGTAGCGGGAGGGTACGAGCAGTACTTC. The chain couples TRBV6-2 or TRBV6-3 to TRBJ2-7, with 11 bases identical to TRBD2. Germline CDR1 is MNHEY and CDR2 is SVGEGT. V lost 5 bases, J lost 4 bases, and 7 bases stayed unmatched. The CDR3 has 15 amino acids.

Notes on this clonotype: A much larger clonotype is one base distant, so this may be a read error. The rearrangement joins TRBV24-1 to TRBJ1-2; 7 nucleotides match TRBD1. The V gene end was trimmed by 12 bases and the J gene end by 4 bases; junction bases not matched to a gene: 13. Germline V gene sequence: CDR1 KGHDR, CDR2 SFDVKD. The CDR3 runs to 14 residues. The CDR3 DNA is TGTGCCGGCACCCCGCCCGACAGGGCCTATGGCTACACCTTC. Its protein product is CAGTPPDRAYGYTF.

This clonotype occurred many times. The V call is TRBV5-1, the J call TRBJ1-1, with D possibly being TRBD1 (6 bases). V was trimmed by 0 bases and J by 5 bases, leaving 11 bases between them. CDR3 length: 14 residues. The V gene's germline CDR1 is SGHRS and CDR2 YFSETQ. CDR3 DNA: TGCGCCAGCAGCTTGGAAGGCAGGGGTACTGAAGCTTTCTTT. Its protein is CASSLEGRGTEAFF.

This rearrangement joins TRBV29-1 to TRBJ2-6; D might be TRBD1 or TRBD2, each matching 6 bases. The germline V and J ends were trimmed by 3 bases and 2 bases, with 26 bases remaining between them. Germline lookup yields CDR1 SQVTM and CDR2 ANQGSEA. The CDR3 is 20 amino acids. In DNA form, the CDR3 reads TGCAGCGTTGAGCTCCCATGGTCGGCCGGGGGCTTAACTGGGGCCAACGTCCTGACTTTC. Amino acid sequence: CSVELPWSAGGLTGANVLTF.

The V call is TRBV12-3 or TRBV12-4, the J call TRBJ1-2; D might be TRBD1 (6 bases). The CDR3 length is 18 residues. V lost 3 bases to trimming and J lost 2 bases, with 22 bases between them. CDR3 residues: CASSFGGWGQLINYGYTF. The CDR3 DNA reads TGTGCCAGCAGTTTCGGGGGCTGGGGCCAGCTGATAAACTATGGCTACACCTTC.

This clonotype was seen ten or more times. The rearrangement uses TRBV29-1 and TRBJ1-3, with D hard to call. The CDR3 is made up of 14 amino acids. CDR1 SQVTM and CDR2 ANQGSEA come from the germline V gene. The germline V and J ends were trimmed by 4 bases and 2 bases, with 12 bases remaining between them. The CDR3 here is CSVAPRVPGNTIYF. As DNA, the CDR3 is TGCAGCGTTGCACCCCGCGTCCCTGGAAACACCATATATTTT.

This CDR3 is CASSLRRGGGNTIYF. CDR3 sequence (DNA): TGTGCCAGCAGTTTAAGGAGGGGAGGAGGAAACACCATATATTTT. The chain employs TRBV12-3 or TRBV12-4 and TRBJ1-3; D may be TRBD1 (5 bases). The CDR3 sequence is 15 residues long. The germline V and J ends were trimmed by 2 bases and 4 bases, with 12 bases remaining between them.

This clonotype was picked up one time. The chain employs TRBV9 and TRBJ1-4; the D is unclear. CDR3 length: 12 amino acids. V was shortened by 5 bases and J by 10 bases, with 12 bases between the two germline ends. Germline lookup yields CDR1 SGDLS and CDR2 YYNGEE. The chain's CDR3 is CASRDLTGKLFF. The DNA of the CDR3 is TGTGCCAGCAGGGACCTCACGGGAAAACTGTTTTTT.

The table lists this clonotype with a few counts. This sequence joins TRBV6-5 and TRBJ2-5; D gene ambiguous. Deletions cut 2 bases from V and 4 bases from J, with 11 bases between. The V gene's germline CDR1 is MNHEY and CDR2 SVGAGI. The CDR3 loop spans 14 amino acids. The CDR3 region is CASSYGRTVETQYF. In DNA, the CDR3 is TGTGCCAGCAGTTACGGCAGGACCGTAGAGACCCAGTACTTC.

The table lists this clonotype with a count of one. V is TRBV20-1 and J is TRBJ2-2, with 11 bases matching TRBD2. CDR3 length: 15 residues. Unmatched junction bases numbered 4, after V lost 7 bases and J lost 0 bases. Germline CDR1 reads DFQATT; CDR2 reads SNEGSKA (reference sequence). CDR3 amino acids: CSVAGLAANTGELFF. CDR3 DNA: TGCAGTGTGGCGGGACTAGCGGCGAACACCGGGGAGCTGTTTTTT.

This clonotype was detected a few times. This CDR3 is CASSEEGMLTEAFF. CDR3 coding DNA: TGTGCCAGCAGTGAAGAGGGGATGCTCACTGAAGCTTTCTTT. V and J are TRBV2 and TRBJ1-1, with D possibly matching TRBD1 (5 bases). The germline CDR1 and CDR2 sequences are SNHLY and FYNNEI. Trimming took 1 base from V and 4 from J, leaving 10 bases between them. The CDR3 is 14 amino acids.

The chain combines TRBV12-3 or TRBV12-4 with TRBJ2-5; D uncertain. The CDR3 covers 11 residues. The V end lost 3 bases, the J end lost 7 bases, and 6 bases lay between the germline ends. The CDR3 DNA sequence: TGTGCCAGCAGTTTGAACCTGACCCAGTACTTC. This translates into CASSLNLTQYF.

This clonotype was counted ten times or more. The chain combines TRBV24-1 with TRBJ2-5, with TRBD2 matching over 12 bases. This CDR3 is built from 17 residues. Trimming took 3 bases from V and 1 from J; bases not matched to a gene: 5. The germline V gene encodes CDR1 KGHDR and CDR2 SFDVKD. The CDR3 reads CATSDVTSGGSQETQYF. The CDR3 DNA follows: TGTGCCACCAGTGATGTGACTAGCGGGGGATCCCAAGAGACCCAGTACTTC.

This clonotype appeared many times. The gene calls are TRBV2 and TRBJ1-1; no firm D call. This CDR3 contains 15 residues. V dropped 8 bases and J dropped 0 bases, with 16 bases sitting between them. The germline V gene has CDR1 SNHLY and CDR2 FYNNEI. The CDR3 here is CASRKEAVMNTEAFF. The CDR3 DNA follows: TGTGCCAGCCGGAAGGAAGCGGTAATGAACACTGAAGCTTTCTTT.